This TCR beta chain was identified during a study of CD8 T cells in Susac syndrome. The RNA, roughly 0.45 to 1 ug, was put through reverse transcription using random hexamers. Across 54 Vbeta and 13 Jbeta, TCR beta CDR3 was amplified with immunoSEQ multiplex PCR. TCRdb re-analysed the immunoSEQ multiplex PCR reads in MiXCR, keeping a single row per CDR3 protein. The sample records some 57,000 distinct CDR3 sequences, around 90% being singletons. Sequencing of TCR beta drew on CD8+ and CD4+ T cells from blood. Healthy donors constituted the control group, matched for age and sex. TEMRA cells were enriched by FACS, while CD8+ and CD4+ T cells were obtained through a negative isolation that was performed magnetically. The CDR3 runs 14 residues. Germline values: CDR1 SGHTA, CDR2 FQGNSA. V was shortened by 0 bases and J by 3 bases, with 6 bases between the two germline ends.

This receptor was taken from a human donor in good health. Material: CD8+ T cells from PBMCs. The chain joins TRBV7-2 to TRBJ2-1; maybe TRBD1 (6 bases). The CDR3 bases are TGTGCCAGCAGCTTAGCCAGGGGCTACAATGAGCAGTTCTTC. This codes for CASSLARGYNEQFF. Looking up the rest from reference TRBV7-2 and TRBJ2-1 gives the full variable domain: GAGVSQSPSNKVTEKGKDVELRCDPISGHTALYWYRQSLGQGLEFLIYFQGNSAPDKSGLPSDRFSAERTGGSVSTLTIQRTQQEDSAVYLCASSLARGYNEQFFGPGTRLTVL.